This record covers a single T cell receptor (beta chain). This CDR3 has 14 amino acids. V shed 6 bases and J shed 3 bases, with 12 bases lying between them. The germline V gene has CDR1 LNHDA and CDR2 SQIVND (reference sequence). The data were obtained in a study of blood T cell repertoires in COVID-19. Study overall: From the United States, Italy and Spain came samples of acute and convalescent COVID-19. T cells, B-cell-depleted T cells, or PBMCs provided the cDNA or gDNA that served as material.

Source study methods: Nucleated cell number was recorded as an estimate derived from reference gene primer amplification. This table comes from immunoSEQ multiplex PCR, and its TCRdb copy is limited to in-frame clones, with some not included. The V and J calls and the clone size are those of that table, but D and trimming were determined from the DNA. The sample consists of about 300,000 clones, roughly 85% of them appearing once. This clonotype originated in a human donor in a cohort sampled during active COVID-19. Material for sequencing was peripheral blood. The rearrangement links TRBV19 to TRBJ1-5; D possibly corresponds to TRBD1 (6 bases). Written as DNA, the CDR3 is TGTGCCAGTAGCTATGGACAGATCAATCAGCCCCAGCATTTT. As protein: CASSYGQINQPQHF.